This T cell receptor beta chain was sequenced during a study of cytotoxic CD8 clonotypes in ibrutinib-treated CLL. Study summary: Response was recorded as partial in roughly 24 patients and complete in 2; at median about 6 years, approximately 15 remained remitted and approximately twelve had progressed.

The germline V gene encodes CDR1 MNHEY and CDR2 SMNVEV (reference sequence). The ends lost 11 bases at V and 7 bases at J; junction bases unmatched: 16. The CDR3 length is 14 residues. As for this clone: No antigen is known for it.

Study-wide results and limits: Ibrutinib response saw clonality rise, and progression saw it return toward baseline. There were few public clonotypes, and on treatment they contracted or stayed stable.

Target depth was 1 in 200,000 to 1 in 1 million T cells, about 10x per clonotype. Assay: immunoSEQ multiplex PCR; the TCRdb copy retains only in-frame clones and omits some. This table holds over 100,000 clones, 70% to 90% found once. The V call is TRBV27, the J call TRBJ1-2, with 7 positions matching TRBD1. The receptor was derived from a human donor with chronic lymphocytic leukemia. Specimen: PBMCs, collected after 24 months of ibrutinib treatment. The CDR3: CAGGRRDRRGGYTF. CDR3 nucleotides: TGTGCCGGGGGGAGGCGGGACAGACGGGGTGGCTACACCTTC.